This TCR beta chain was obtained from a study of control samples from healthy donors and cancer patients. This clone was picked up one time. This CDR3 region has 16 residues. Germline V CDR1 and CDR2: MGHRA, YSYEKL. V shed 3 bases and J 1 base; nucleotides not matched to a gene: 7. Produced via immunoSEQ multiplex PCR; TCRdb's table is partial and in-frame only. The repertoire holds around 78,000 clones, with 94% as singletons. This sequence joins TRBV4-1 and TRBJ2-7; TRBD2 matches 9 bases. Sequencing used blood. This TCR was sampled from a woman under 30 in good health. The CDR3 loop reads CASSQNSAGGSYEQYF. As DNA, the CDR3 is TGCGCCAGCAGCCAGAACTCGGCGGGAGGGTCCTACGAGCAGTACTTC.